Presented here are 6 T cell receptor beta chains from one specimen sequenced in a study of graft-versus-host responses after intestinal transplantation (dated by TCRdb to 2020 to 2023). The library came from the immunoSEQ multiplex PCR assay. This immuneACCESS table, as held by TCRdb, lists in-frame sequences with V and J called but not all clones. Of the missing ones, under half trace to an unresolved V gene in checked studies; the others have no known cause. This sample is represented by more than 70,000 clones; roughly 88% of them were singletons. Together, the top ten hold 0.11% of the sample. These receptors lack a known antigen. The time point label for this specimen denotes: cells obtained before transplantation from donor or recipient. Sequencing was performed on unstimulated CD4+ T cells sorted from spleen or lymph node cells, taken before intestinal transplant. These receptors all come from a human donor who received an intestinal transplant.

The chain has TRBV6-1 and TRBJ2-1; 8 bases line up with TRBD2. Per germline, CDR1 MNHNS and CDR2 SASEGT. J was trimmed by 10 bases and V by 0 bases; bases with no gene match: 11. The CDR3 runs to 16 residues. In DNA, the CDR3 is TGTGCCAGCAGTGAAGCTGGCGGGGGGATTACTCCCGAGCAGTTCTTC. Its protein is CASSEAGGGITPEQFF.

The chain has TRBV10-1 and TRBJ2-3; 14 bases match TRBD2. This CDR3 has 16 residues. Trimming cost V 6 bases and J 3 bases; bases outside gene matches: 5. Germline-derived CDR1 and CDR2 are WNHNN and SYGVQD (reference sequence). CDR3 in amino acids: CASSPGTSGGTDTQYF. In nucleotides, the CDR3 is TGCGCCAGCAGCCCCGGGACTAGCGGGGGAACAGATACGCAGTATTTT.

This chain joins TRBV6-1 and TRBJ2-3; no clear D gene. Germline V gene data show CDR1 as MNHNS and CDR2 as SASEGT. V was clipped by 8 bases and J by 4 bases, with 19 bases between them. The CDR3 totals 15 residues. The chain's CDR3 is CASFAIRSSADTQYF. As DNA, the CDR3 is TGTGCCAGCTTCGCCATACGGAGTTCCGCAGATACGCAGTATTTT.

The rearrangement joins TRBV13 to TRBJ1-4, with a tentative D call TRBD1 (5 bases). In germline, CDR1 is PRHDT, CDR2 FYEKMQ (reference sequence). The CDR3 length is 15 residues. V was shortened by 5 bases and J by 8 bases, with 18 bases between the two germline ends. The CDR3 here is CASSDFPQGPEKLFF. DNA for the CDR3: TGTGCCAGCAGCGATTTTCCGCAGGGTCCAGAAAAACTGTTTTTT.

The DNA for the CDR3 is TGTGCCAGCAGTCCGACTTCGGACACTGAAGCTTTCTTT. It is translated as CASSPTSDTEAFF. This chain connects TRBV27 to TRBJ1-1; no firm D call. V was cut by 5 bases and J by 3 bases, with 10 bases left in between. Germline V gene lookup returns CDR1 MNHEY and CDR2 SMNVEV (reference sequence). CDR3 length: 13 residues.

This sequence joins TRBV6-1 and TRBJ2-1; D is unclear. Trimming shortened V by 8 bases and J by 6 bases, and 8 bases separated the two germline ends. The CDR3 totals 11 residues. Germline CDR1 is MNHNS and CDR2 is SASEGT. The CDR3 DNA sequence: TGTGCCAGCGCGATCACCAATGAGCAGTTCTTC. It yields the protein CASAITNEQFF.